The 32 T cell receptor beta chains presented below share a single source sample, sequenced in a study of OX40 agonist ivuxolimab in advanced cancers. This table comes from immunoSEQ multiplex PCR, and its TCRdb copy is limited to in-frame clones, with some not included. In the table there are about 55,000 clones, around 88% of which are singletons. Source: CD4+ or CD8+ T cells sorted from blood, taken in a trial of the OX40 agonist ivuxolimab. These receptors came from an adult with an advanced solid tumor such as melanoma, head and neck, liver or kidney cancer.

The rearrangement links TRBV28 to TRBJ2-5, with D perhaps given as TRBD1 or TRBD2 (5 bases each). The DNA end lines up better with TRBJ2-7; the J call may be wrong. CDR3 length: 12 residues. The germline V gene encodes CDR1 MDHEN and CDR2 SYDVKM. The chain's CDR3 is CASTRDGGEQYF. The DNA of the CDR3 is TGTGCCAGCACCCGGGACGGCGGCGAGCAGTACTTC.

The V gene is TRBV27, the J gene TRBJ2-3, with 11 bases lining up with TRBD2. V was pared by 5 bases and J by 5 bases, with 9 bases of the junction left unmatched. The germline CDR1 and CDR2 sequences are MNHEY and SMNVEV (reference sequence). This CDR3 region has 16 residues. CDR3 sequence reads: CASSPRLAGPGDTQYF. The DNA of the CDR3 is TGTGCCAGCAGTCCAAGACTAGCGGGGCCGGGAGATACGCAGTATTTT.

The V gene is TRBV10-3, the J gene TRBJ2-5; tentatively, D is TRBD1 or TRBD2 (5 bases each). Near its end, the DNA agrees better with TRBJ2-7, so the J call may be wrong. Germline CDR1 and CDR2: ENHRY and SYGVKD. There are 12 residues in the CDR3. CDR3 sequence: CAIGTGPYEQYF. The DNA of the CDR3 is TGTGCCATCGGGACCGGACCCTACGAGCAGTACTTC.

This rearrangement joins TRBV27 to TRBJ1-3; D is undetermined. V was clipped by 2 bases and J by 4 bases, with 9 bases between them. The V gene's germline CDR1 is MNHEY and CDR2 SMNVEV (reference sequence). The CDR3 runs 14 residues. CDR3 amino acids: CASSLRSLGNTIYF. Here the CDR3 DNA reads TGTGCCAGCAGTTTACGAAGCTTGGGAAACACCATATATTTT.

The chain employs TRBV5-6 and TRBJ1-1; 9 nucleotides match TRBD1. The CDR3 has 14 amino acids. J lost 6 bases, V lost 2 bases, and 5 bases had no gene match. The germline gives CDR1 SGHDT, CDR2 YYEEEE. The chain's CDR3 is CASSFGQGWAEAFF. CDR3 nucleotide sequence: TGTGCCAGCAGCTTTGGACAGGGGTGGGCTGAAGCTTTCTTT.

Here the CDR3 reads CASSLEGYGYTF. In nucleotides, the CDR3 is TGTGCCAGCAGTTTAGAGGGGTATGGCTACACCTTC. V gene TRBV6-5 combines with J gene TRBJ1-2, with D possibly matching TRBD1 (5 bases). The germline V gene encodes CDR1 MNHEY and CDR2 SVGAGI. V was shortened by 4 bases and J by 5 bases, with 8 bases between the two germline ends. CDR3 size: 12 residues.

The rearrangement uses TRBV14 and TRBJ2-1; D gene ambiguous. Germline assignment: CDR1 SGHDN and CDR2 FVKESK. The CDR3 consists of 14 residues. Trimming removed 2 bases from V and 8 bases from J, with 13 bases in between. The CDR3 bases are TGTGCCAGCAGCCAATCCCCCGGCGTCCATGAGCAGTTCTTC. This codes for CASSQSPGVHEQFF.

The sample holds one count of this clone. This chain links TRBV27 with TRBJ1-5, with D possibly being TRBD1 (6 bases). Deletions cut 4 bases from V and 0 bases from J, with 16 bases between. The CDR3 spans 17 residues. CDR1 and CDR2 (germline): MNHEY, SMNVEV (reference sequence). The CDR3 sequence: CASSSVKQGYSNQPQHF. The CDR3 DNA follows: TGTGCCAGCAGTTCAGTCAAACAGGGATATAGCAATCAGCCCCAGCATTTT.

V is TRBV6-4 and J is TRBJ1-2, with TRBD1 identical over 10 bases. CDR1 and CDR2 (germline): MRHNA, SNTAGT. The CDR3 covers 14 residues. V shed 0 bases and J 8 bases; nucleotides not matched to a gene: 3. In DNA, the CDR3 is TGTGCCAGCAGTGACTCGGACAGGGGGGGCGGCTACACCTTC. This translates into CASSDSDRGGGYTF.

V is TRBV4-1 and J is TRBJ1-5; the D is unclear. Trimming took 3 bases from V and 4 from J, leaving 10 bases between them. The CDR3 runs 14 residues. In germline, CDR1 is MGHRA, CDR2 YSYEKL. This CDR3 is CASSHLGMNQPQHF. The CDR3 DNA sequence: TGCGCCAGCAGCCATTTGGGGATGAATCAGCCCCAGCATTTT.

The chain recombines TRBV18 with TRBJ2-7, with D possibly being TRBD1 or TRBD2 (6 bases each). The V end was cut by 2 bases, the J end by 2 bases, with 25 bases between. CDR1 KGHSH and CDR2 LQKENI come from the germline V gene. This CDR3 region has 19 residues. CDR3 region: CASSPNQVPAGHFPYEQYF. In DNA, the CDR3 is TGTGCCAGCTCACCAAACCAAGTCCCGGCGGGACACTTCCCCTACGAGCAGTACTTC.

V gene TRBV6-4 combines with J gene TRBJ2-3; 10 bases line up with TRBD2. The CDR3 contains 17 residues. Germline-derived CDR1 and CDR2 are MRHNA and SNTAGT. After removal of 0 bases from V and 6 bases from J, the junction contained 9 bases not matched to a gene. The CDR3 nucleotides read TGTGCCAGCAGTGACTCGATGTCTAGCGGGGGTTTCGATACGCAGTATTTT. This gives the protein CASSDSMSSGGFDTQYF.

This rearrangement joins TRBV7-9 to TRBJ2-1; 8 nucleotides line up with TRBD2. CDR1 is SEHNR and CDR2 is FQNEAQ in the germline V gene (reference sequence). V lost 4 bases, J lost 8 bases, and 1 base stayed unmatched. The length of the CDR3 is 12 residues. The CDR3 here is CASSSGGDEQFF. As DNA, the CDR3 is TGTGCCAGCAGCTCGGGAGGGGATGAGCAGTTCTTC.

This clone was observed a few times. The gene calls are TRBV19 and TRBJ1-5; no definite D call. Trimming shortened V by 3 bases and J by 6 bases, and 6 bases separated the two germline ends. The CDR3 extends over 12 amino acids. Germline-derived CDR1 and CDR2 are LNHDA and SQIVND (reference sequence). Here the CDR3 DNA reads TGTGCCAGTAGTATTCTGGGTCAGCCCCAGCATTTT. Amino acid sequence: CASSILGQPQHF.

The gene calls are TRBV7-9 and TRBJ1-1, with D possibly matching TRBD1 (6 bases). Per the germline V gene, CDR1 is SEHNR and CDR2 is FQNEAQ (reference sequence). Trimming shortened V by 5 bases and J by 4 bases, and 17 bases separated the two germline ends. This CDR3 region has 15 residues. CDR3 sequence: CASSTRDIEITEAFF. As DNA, the CDR3 is TGTGCCAGCAGCACCAGGGACATCGAGATCACTGAAGCTTTCTTT.

The V gene is TRBV5-8, the J gene TRBJ1-1, with a tentative D call TRBD1 (5 bases). Trimming stripped 3 bases from V and 11 bases from J, with 14 bases between. Germline CDR1 SGHTS, CDR2 YDEGEE. The CDR3 covers 12 residues. CDR3 bases: TGTGCCAGCAGCTCCTCGGGGCAAGAGGCTTTCTTT. Its protein is CASSSSGQEAFF.

V gene TRBV9 combines with J gene TRBJ1-1, with a possible D match to TRBD1 (6 bases). Germline assignment: CDR1 SGDLS and CDR2 YYNGEE. Deletions cut 3 bases from V and 5 bases from J, with 8 bases between. This CDR3 spans 12 amino acids. This chain's CDR3 is CASSATGTEAFF. The CDR3 DNA follows: TGTGCCAGCAGCGCGACAGGTACTGAAGCTTTCTTT. The full variable domain, completed using reference TRBV9 and TRBJ1-1, is DSGVTQTPKHLITATGQRVTLRCSPRSGDLSVYWYQQSLDQGLQFLIQYYNGEERAKGNILERFSAQQFPDLHSELNLSSLELGDSALYFCASSATGTEAFFGQGTRLTVV.

V and J are TRBV19 and TRBJ2-3; D tentatively reads TRBD1 or TRBD2 (5 bases each). V was shortened by 7 bases and J by 2 bases, with 13 bases between the two germline ends. This CDR3 region has 14 residues. Germline V gene sequence: CDR1 LNHDA, CDR2 SQIVND (reference sequence). CDR3 in amino acids: CASTRDGYTDTQYF. CDR3 nucleotide sequence: TGTGCCAGTACTCGGGACGGCTACACAGATACGCAGTATTTT.

The J gene is TRBJ2-2, the V gene TRBV27; D gene uncertain. The V and J ends lost 3 bases and 4 bases respectively, with 6 bases between them. Germline V gene sequence: CDR1 MNHEY, CDR2 SMNVEV (reference sequence). The CDR3 covers 13 residues. CDR3 bases: TGTGCCAGCAGTTTGACCCTCACCGGGGAGCTGTTTTTT. Translating gives CASSLTLTGELFF.

The chain combines TRBV19 with TRBJ1-1; D may be TRBD1 (5 bases). Between the trimmed V and J ends, which lost 0 bases and 6 bases, there was a span of 14 bases. The CDR3 contains 15 residues. Germline V gene lookup returns CDR1 LNHDA and CDR2 SQIVND (reference sequence). The CDR3 loop reads CASSIDQNLGAEAFF. CDR3 coding DNA: TGTGCCAGTAGTATAGATCAAAATCTAGGGGCTGAAGCTTTCTTT.

The rearrangement links TRBV6-4 to TRBJ2-6; a weak D match, TRBD2 (6 bases). The CDR3 runs to 15 residues. Germline loops: CDR1 MRHNA, CDR2 SNTAGT. Trimming cost V 8 bases and J 0 bases, with 11 bases left between them. The CDR3 coding sequence is TGTGCCAGCTCGTCGCGGGGCTCTGGGGCCAACGTCCTGACTTTC. Its translation: CASSSRGSGANVLTF.

V is TRBV19 and J is TRBJ1-1; D might be TRBD1 (6 bases). This CDR3 spans 14 amino acids. Germline V lookup: CDR1 LNHDA, CDR2 SQIVND (reference sequence). The ends were cut back, 3 bases at V and 3 bases at J, with 11 bases in the middle. CDR3: CASSMGGGDTEAFF. Written as DNA, the CDR3 is TGTGCCAGTAGTATGGGAGGGGGTGACACTGAAGCTTTCTTT. The full variable domain, in which reference TRBV19 and TRBJ1-1 provide the parts outside the CDR3, is DGGITQSPKYLFRKEGQNVTLSCEQNLNHDAMYWYRQDPGQGLRLIYYSQIVNDFQKGDIAEGYSVSREKKESFPLTVTSAQKNPTAFYLCASSMGGGDTEAFFGQGTRLTVV.

In DNA form, the CDR3 reads TGTGCCAGCAGTTGGAGGGGGGATGGGAATGAGCAGTTCTTC. It translates to CASSWRGDGNEQFF. The chain has TRBV5-6 and TRBJ2-1; either TRBD1 or TRBD2 may supply D (6 bases each). Germline CDR1 is SGHDT and CDR2 is YYEEEE. The V gene lost 5 bases and the J gene lost 7 bases, with 16 bases spanning the gap. This CDR3 has 14 residues.

This chain connects TRBV27 to TRBJ1-5; D gene uncertain. The germline V and J ends were trimmed by 1 base and 4 bases, with 11 bases remaining between them. Germline CDR1 is MNHEY and CDR2 is SMNVEV (reference sequence). The CDR3 runs 15 residues. The CDR3 DNA follows: TGTGCCAGCAGTTTATATCGTGGGATTAATCAGCCCCAGCATTTT. Its protein product is CASSLYRGINQPQHF.

The V and J genes are TRBV15 and TRBJ1-5; D perhaps matches TRBD1 (6 bases). This CDR3 is built from 14 residues. The V end was cut by 4 bases, the J end by 8 bases, with 15 bases between. Germline V gene sequence: CDR1 LNHNV, CDR2 YYDKDF (reference sequence). The CDR3 region is CATSTHRDQKPQHF. CDR3 bases: TGTGCCACCAGCACCCACAGGGATCAAAAGCCCCAGCATTTT.

The chain carries TRBV11-2 and TRBJ2-1; either TRBD1 or TRBD2 may fit D (6 bases each). The CDR3 is 15 amino acids. Trimming cost V 3 bases and J 4 bases, with 13 bases left between them. CDR1 is SGHAT and CDR2 is FQNNGV in the germline V gene. In nucleotides, the CDR3 is TGTGCCAGCAGCTTTCCGGGGGCGCTTTACAATGAGCAGTTCTTC. This encodes CASSFPGALYNEQFF. The whole variable domain, remainder taken from reference TRBV11-2 and TRBJ2-1, is EAGVAQSPRYKIIEKRQSVAFWCNPISGHATLYWYQQILGQGPKLLIQFQNNGVVDDSQLPKDRFSAERLKGVDSTLKIQPAKLEDSAVYLCASSFPGALYNEQFFGPGTRLTVL.

This clone has only one observation. CDR3 sequence (DNA): TGTGCCAGCAGCTTGTTTCCGGGGTACCAGACCCAGTACTTC. This gives the protein CASSLFPGYQTQYF. This chain uses TRBV11-2 with TRBJ2-5, with D possibly matching TRBD2 (5 bases). CDR3 length: 14 residues. Trimming removed 3 bases at V and 6 bases at J, with 14 bases between. Per germline, CDR1 SGHAT and CDR2 FQNNGV.

This chain joins TRBV13 and TRBJ1-3, with 7 bases that match TRBD1. The length of the CDR3 is 15 residues. After removal of 5 bases from V and 0 bases from J, the junction contained 4 bases not matched to a gene. Germline V gene data show CDR1 as PRHDT and CDR2 as FYEKMQ (reference sequence). The CDR3, as DNA: TGTGCCAGCAGCACCCGGACAGGCTCTGGAAACACCATATATTTT. Protein sequence: CASSTRTGSGNTIYF.

This chain links TRBV19 with TRBJ2-7; no firm D call. This CDR3 is 15 amino acids long. Germline V lookup: CDR1 LNHDA, CDR2 SQIVND (reference sequence). V was pared by 2 bases and J by 3 bases, with 14 bases between. In DNA form, the CDR3 reads TGTGCCAGTAGTATACGAGAAGCAGAAAGCTACGAGCAGTACTTC. Translating it yields CASSIREAESYEQYF.

This chain joins TRBV7-8 and TRBJ2-3; 12 bases are a match to TRBD2. J gave up 6 bases and V 1 base, and 8 bases lay outside the gene matches. The CDR3 has 17 residues. Germline V gives CDR1 SGHVS, CDR2 FQNEAQ. In DNA, the CDR3 is TGTGCCAGCAGCTTAGTGCGGCTAGCGGGGGGGCGGGATACGCAGTATTTT. Translation: CASSLVRLAGGRDTQYF.

The V call is TRBV5-4, the J call TRBJ1-1; D uncertain. The CDR3 extends over 12 amino acids. Germline loops: CDR1 SGHNT, CDR2 YYREEE (reference sequence). The germline V and J ends were trimmed by 3 bases and 9 bases, with 12 bases remaining between them. The CDR3 protein is CASSYEVGQAFF. CDR3 DNA: TGTGCCAGCAGCTACGAGGTCGGACAAGCTTTCTTT.

V usage is TRBV6-6 and J usage is TRBJ1-1; D remains unclear. Trimming cost V 8 bases and J 0 bases, with 10 bases left between them. CDR1 is MNHNY, CDR2 SVGAGI, per germline (reference sequence). CDR3 length equals 13 residues. The CDR3 here is CASWPELNTEAFF. As DNA, the CDR3 is TGTGCCAGCTGGCCGGAGTTGAACACTGAAGCTTTCTTT.